The 22 T cell receptor beta chains in this list originate from one sample, sequenced in a study of T cells in narcolepsy. TCRdb's copy holds only in-frame clones and misses some; the assay was immunoSEQ multiplex PCR. The sample yields over 15,000 clones, 85% seen once. What was sequenced was memory (CD45RA-) CD4+ T cells from blood. These receptors originate from a human donor in good health.

This rearrangement joins TRBV5-4 to TRBJ1-1; D is ambiguous. V was cut by 0 bases and J by 3 bases, with 9 bases left in between. Germline loops: CDR1 SGHNT, CDR2 YYREEE (reference sequence). The CDR3 runs to 14 residues. Written as DNA, the CDR3 is TGTGCCAGCAGCTTGGAGGATATAGACACTGAAGCTTTCTTT. It yields the protein CASSLEDIDTEAFF.

The chain uses TRBV4-1 and TRBJ2-1; the D call may be TRBD1 or TRBD2 (6 bases each). The V end lost 0 bases, the J end lost 0 bases, and 12 bases lay between the germline ends. The CDR3 totals 17 residues. Germline-derived CDR1 and CDR2 are MGHRA and YSYEKL. In DNA form, the CDR3 reads TGCGCCAGCAGCCAAGATAGGGCGGGACACTCCTACAATGAGCAGTTCTTC. Protein: CASSQDRAGHSYNEQFF.

The V call is TRBV19, the J call TRBJ1-2; D is possibly TRBD1 (6 bases). Trimming pared 1 base from V and 4 bases from J, leaving 7 bases between. Germline lookup yields CDR1 LNHDA and CDR2 SQIVND (reference sequence). The CDR3 consists of 13 residues. In DNA, the CDR3 is TGTGCCAGTAGTATAGGAGGGGGCTATGGCTACACCTTC. It encodes CASSIGGGYGYTF.

CDR3 sequence: CASSPAGSGSLSYEQYF. In DNA, the CDR3 is TGTGCCAGCTCACCAGCCGGTAGCGGGTCCCTCTCCTACGAGCAGTACTTC. The chain is built from TRBV18 and TRBJ2-7; 7 bases match TRBD2. CDR1 and CDR2 (germline): KGHSH, LQKENI. J lost 0 bases, V lost 2 bases, and 10 bases had no gene match. The CDR3 consists of 17 residues.

The chain carries TRBV2 and TRBJ1-4, with 11 bases aligning to TRBD1. Looked up from germline, CDR1 is SNHLY and CDR2 is FYNNEI. The J segment lost 4 bases and the V segment lost 10 bases, leaving 14 bases of the junction unmatched. The CDR3 length is 17 residues. CDR3 nucleotide sequence: TGTGCCACCACGGACAGGGGGCCAGCGAATTTTAATGAAAAACTGTTTTTT. It translates to CATTDRGPANFNEKLFF.

V and J are TRBV9 and TRBJ2-1, with unresolved D. This CDR3 is 14 amino acids long. Germline V lookup: CDR1 SGDLS, CDR2 YYNGEE. V was shortened by 4 bases and J by 6 bases, with 14 bases between the two germline ends. CDR3 residues: CASSPALVANEQFF. The DNA of the CDR3 is TGTGCCAGCAGCCCCGCTTTGGTGGCCAATGAGCAGTTCTTC. The entire variable domain, with the rest obtained from reference TRBV9 and TRBJ2-1, is as follows: DSGVTQTPKHLITATGQRVTLRCSPRSGDLSVYWYQQSLDQGLQFLIQYYNGEERAKGNILERFSAQQFPDLHSELNLSSLELGDSALYFCASSPALVANEQFFGPGTRLTVL.

The gene calls are TRBV30 and TRBJ1-3, with D hard to call. V was shortened by 1 base and J by 1 base, with 11 bases between the two germline ends. Germline CDR1 reads GTSNPN; CDR2 reads SVGIG (reference sequence). CDR3 length equals 15 residues. The CDR3, as DNA: TGTGCCTGGAGTGACCAAGGCCTTTCTGGAAACACCATATATTTT. Residues: CAWSDQGLSGNTIYF.

The J gene is TRBJ1-2, the V gene TRBV7-2, with D perhaps matching TRBD1 (5 bases). The germline CDR1 and CDR2 sequences are SGHTA and FQGNSA. Between the trimmed V and J ends, which lost 2 bases and 7 bases, there was a span of 17 bases. The CDR3 length is 15 residues. CDR3 in amino acids: CASSLLMGGIVGYTF. In DNA, the CDR3 is TGTGCCAGCAGCTTATTGATGGGGGGTATAGTTGGCTACACCTTC.

CDR3 loop: CASSHLAGAYLYEQYF. CDR3 bases: TGTGCCAGCAGCCATCTAGCGGGAGCGTACTTGTACGAGCAGTACTTC. This chain connects TRBV7-9 to TRBJ2-7, with 10 positions matching TRBD2. The CDR3 runs to 16 residues. V shed 5 bases, J shed 4 bases, and the junction held 11 bases outside the gene matches. The germline V gene encodes CDR1 SEHNR and CDR2 FQNEAQ (reference sequence).

This rearrangement joins TRBV11-1 to TRBJ2-7; TRBD1 or TRBD2 may be the D gene (5 bases each). CDR3 length: 14 amino acids. Germline-derived CDR1 and CDR2 are SGHAT and FQDESV (reference sequence). V shed 0 bases and J shed 0 bases, with 6 bases lying between them. The CDR3 loop reads CASSLAGDSYEQYF. CDR3 nucleotides: TGTGCCAGCAGCTTAGCGGGGGACTCCTACGAGCAGTACTTC.

The chain couples TRBV6-9 to TRBJ1-2; D gene ambiguous. The CDR3 is 17 residues long. V was clipped by 3 bases and J by 2 bases, with 19 bases between them. Germline loops: CDR1 MNHGY, CDR2 SVAAGI. The CDR3 reads CASSYQTSGDANYGYTF. The CDR3 DNA reads as TGTGCCAGCAGTTACCAGACCAGCGGGGATGCAAACTATGGCTACACCTTC.

The chain is built from TRBV5-1 and TRBJ2-7, with TRBD1 matching over 7 bases. V lost 5 bases and J lost 0; bases outside the gene matches: 8. The CDR3 runs to 15 residues. Germline V gives CDR1 SGHRS, CDR2 YFSETQ. CDR3 amino acids: CASRGGQSGSYEQYF. The CDR3 nucleotides are TGCGCCAGCAGAGGGGGACAGTCTGGCTCCTACGAGCAGTACTTC.

The V call is TRBV5-6, the J call TRBJ1-2; 7 nucleotides agree with TRBD1. The length of the CDR3 is 13 residues. V trimming: 4 bases; J trimming: 4 bases; junction bases outside the gene matches: 4. CDR1 is SGHDT, CDR2 YYEEEE, per germline. DNA of the CDR3: TGTGCCAGCAGCATCGACAGGGTCTATGGCTACACCTTC. Its protein is CASSIDRVYGYTF. Full variable domain (outside the CDR3, taken from reference TRBV5-6 and TRBJ1-2): DAGVTQSPTHLIKTRGQQVTLRCSPKSGHDTVSWYQQALGQGPQFIFQYYEEEERQRGNFPDRFSGHQFPNYSSELNVNALLLGDSALYLCASSIDRVYGYTFGSGTRLTVV.

The rearrangement joins TRBV5-6 to TRBJ1-1; the match to TRBD1 covers 7 bases. The germline V gene encodes CDR1 SGHDT and CDR2 YYEEEE. This CDR3 is 13 amino acids long. The V gene end was trimmed by 3 bases and the J gene end by 5 bases; junction bases not matched to a gene: 4. This CDR3 is CASSWGDSTEAFF. The CDR3 coding sequence is TGTGCCAGCAGCTGGGGGGACAGTACTGAAGCTTTCTTT. The whole variable domain, filled in from reference TRBV5-6 and TRBJ1-1, reads DAGVTQSPTHLIKTRGQQVTLRCSPKSGHDTVSWYQQALGQGPQFIFQYYEEEERQRGNFPDRFSGHQFPNYSSELNVNALLLGDSALYLCASSWGDSTEAFFGQGTRLTVV.

This clone was seen only once. The chain has TRBV9 and TRBJ1-2, with D possibly TRBD1 on 6 matching bases. Germline assignment: CDR1 SGDLS and CDR2 YYNGEE. CDR3 length equals 14 residues. The V gene lost 0 bases and the J gene lost 3 bases, with 9 bases spanning the gap. CDR3 sequence (DNA): TGTGCCAGCAGCGTAGACCCAGGGGACTATGGCTACACCTTC. Its protein product is CASSVDPGDYGYTF.

V and J are TRBV19 and TRBJ2-7; possible D gene TRBD2, 5 bases. The germline V gene encodes CDR1 LNHDA and CDR2 SQIVND (reference sequence). V was clipped by 8 bases and J by 6 bases, with 14 bases between them. The CDR3 totals 12 residues. Here the CDR3 reads CASGGGPIEQYF. The CDR3 DNA reads as TGTGCCAGTGGAGGCGGACCCATCGAGCAGTACTTC.

The genes are TRBV6-5 and TRBJ1-5; 7 nucleotides match TRBD1. Per germline, CDR1 MNHEY and CDR2 SVGAGI. V dropped 6 bases and J dropped 9; count of bases not matched to a gene: 11. The CDR3 has 14 residues. CDR3 sequence reads: CASRTSGGLGPQHF. Here the CDR3 DNA reads TGTGCCAGCAGGACTTCAGGGGGGTTGGGGCCCCAGCATTTT.

The genes are TRBV5-4 and TRBJ2-1, with 8 bases that match TRBD2. Germline V gene lookup returns CDR1 SGHNT and CDR2 YYREEE (reference sequence). The CDR3 is 14 amino acids. The junction had 2 bases not matched to a gene; V was cut back by 0 bases and J by 6 bases. The CDR3, as DNA: TGTGCCAGCAGCTTGGAACTAGCGGCCAATGAGCAGTTCTTC. Amino acid sequence: CASSLELAANEQFF.

Only one count was recorded for this clone. V is TRBV9 and J is TRBJ2-5; possibly TRBD1 or TRBD2 for D (6 bases each). The last part of the DNA fits TRBJ2-7 better; the J call may be wrong. The CDR3 is made up of 14 amino acids. Germline CDR1 reads SGDLS; CDR2 reads YYNGEE. CDR3 loop: CASSATGAAYEQYF. The DNA for the CDR3 is TGTGCCAGCAGTGCCACGGGGGCGGCATACGAGCAGTACTTC.

The gene calls are TRBV2 and TRBJ2-4; no firm D call. There are 16 residues in the CDR3. Germline V gene data show CDR1 as SNHLY and CDR2 as FYNNEI. With 4 bases removed from V and 0 bases from J, the gap between germline ends came to 13 bases. The CDR3 here is CASSGIANLAKNIQYF. The CDR3 region has the DNA TGTGCCAGCAGTGGTATCGCCAACTTAGCCAAAAACATTCAGTACTTC. Full variable domain (missing parts from reference TRBV2 and TRBJ2-4): EPEVTQTPSHQVTQMGQEVILRCVPISNHLYFYWYRQILGQKVEFLVSFYNNEISEKSEIFDDQFSVERPDGSNFTLKIRSTKLEDSAMYFCASSGIANLAKNIQYFGAGTRLSVL.

The chain joins TRBV9 to TRBJ2-1; the D call may be TRBD1 or TRBD2 (5 bases each). CDR1 SGDLS and CDR2 YYNGEE come from the germline V gene. There are 15 residues in the CDR3. The ends were cut back, 3 bases at V and 7 bases at J, with 17 bases in the middle. The CDR3 region is CASSDRGNGWNEQFF. The CDR3 nucleotides are TGTGCCAGCAGCGATCGGGGCAATGGTTGGAATGAGCAGTTCTTC.

CDR3 sequence (DNA): TGTGCCTGGGGGGAGGCGGGCTACCAAGAGACCCAGTACTTC. Encoded protein: CAWGEAGYQETQYF. This sequence joins TRBV30 and TRBJ2-5; TRBD2 is a possible D gene (6 bases). There are 14 residues in the CDR3. The V and J ends lost 5 bases and 0 bases respectively, with 13 bases between them. Germline V gives CDR1 GTSNPN, CDR2 SVGIG (reference sequence).